This TCR beta chain came from a study of blood T cell repertoires in COVID-19 (dated by TCRdb to about 2020). About the full investigation: Samples from collaborators originated in the United States, Italy and Spain and spanned both the acute and convalescent phases of COVID-19. The prospective study material was composed of cDNA or gDNA derived from T cells, B-cell-depleted T cells, or PBMCs. Deeply sampled blood TCRbeta repertoires from subjects exposed to, actively infected with, or recovered from COVID-19 were included in the dataset. The repertoires were released in a freely available public database meant as a resource for research on the immune response to SARS-CoV-2. Samples were obtained from the ongoing ImmuneRACE study (first 160 participants) and from over 1,000 subjects provided by 6 global collaborators. The sample metadata nearly always contained a de-identified subject ID, COVID-19 status, age in years and sex. Where available, HLA class I and class II types were taken from metadata supplied by the sample provider and were not determined by assay-based typing.

General findings and caveats noted by the study authors: Clinical and demographic metadata were provided uncurated, with the amount varying by source and participant.

V lost 4 bases and J lost 1 base, and the count of bases not matched to a germline gene is 2. Its CDR3 holds 14 amino acids, cysteine through phenylalanine. The retained sequence is limited to the CDR3, 42 bases, with the frame set at the first base. Sequences SEHNR (CDR1) and FQNEAQ (CDR2) are obtained from the germline V gene (reference sequence). This clone appeared once. Its target antigen remains unknown. Base-call qualities are not available, and no considerably larger clone is one nucleotide away. Each collaborating institution followed its own protocols to collect whole blood in K2EDTA tubes. For TCRbeta analysis, collaborators shipped samples in one of three forms: frozen whole blood, isolated PBMCs, or DNA extracted from either of those sample types. The immunoSEQ Assay, a bias-controlled multiplex PCR, was used to amplify TCRbeta CDR3 regions from genomic DNA. In the authors' own workflow: Nucleated cell counts per sample were estimated from amplification of reference gene primers within the assay. To quantify the absolute abundance of each unique TCRbeta CDR3 rearrangement, sequence reads were collapsed and filtered. For each sample, productive Simpson clonality was calculated as the square root of Simpson's diversity index over productive rearrangements. TCRdb provides this immuneACCESS table in a form limited to in-frame rearrangements. Some clones are lacking; in checked studies, under half of them reflect an unresolved V gene, and why the rest are absent is not known. For V, J and clone size, that table is used; D and trimming come from the DNA. Across this sample there are under 30,000 clones, with approximately 87% seen only once. The top ten clonotypes cover roughly 27% of the sample.

The specimen sequenced was peripheral blood. The clonotype comes from a human donor with active COVID-19. The donor label of this sample is uncertain. The chain is encoded by TRBV7-9 joined to TRBJ1-1, and 8 bases in between align with TRBD1. The CDR3 region has the sequence CASSWTGKNTEAFF. The base sequence is TGTGCCAGCAGCTGGACAGGGAAGAACACTGAAGCTTTCTTT.